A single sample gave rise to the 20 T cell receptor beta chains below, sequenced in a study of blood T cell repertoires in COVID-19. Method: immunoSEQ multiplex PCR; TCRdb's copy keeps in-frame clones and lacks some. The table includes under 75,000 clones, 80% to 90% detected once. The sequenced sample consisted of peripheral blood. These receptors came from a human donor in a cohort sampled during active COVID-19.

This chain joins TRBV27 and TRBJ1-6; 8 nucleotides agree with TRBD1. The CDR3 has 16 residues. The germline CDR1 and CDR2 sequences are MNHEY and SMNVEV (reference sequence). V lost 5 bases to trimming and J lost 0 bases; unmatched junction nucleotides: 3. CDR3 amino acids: CASSNRGNSYNSPLHF. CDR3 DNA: TGTGCCAGCAGTAACAGGGGGAACTCCTATAATTCACCCCTCCACTTT.

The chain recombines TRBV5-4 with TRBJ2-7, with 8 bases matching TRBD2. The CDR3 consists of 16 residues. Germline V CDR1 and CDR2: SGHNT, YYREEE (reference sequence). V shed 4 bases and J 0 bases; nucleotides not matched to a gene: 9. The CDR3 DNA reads TGTGCCAGCAGCCTAGGGAGCGGGGGAATCTCCTACGAGCAGTACTTC. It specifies CASSLGSGGISYEQYF.

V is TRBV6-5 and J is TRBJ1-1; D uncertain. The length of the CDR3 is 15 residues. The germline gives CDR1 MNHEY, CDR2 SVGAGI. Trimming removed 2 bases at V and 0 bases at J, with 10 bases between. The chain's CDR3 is CASSYAGGLNTEAFF. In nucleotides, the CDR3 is TGTGCCAGCAGTTACGCCGGCGGTTTGAACACTGAAGCTTTCTTT.

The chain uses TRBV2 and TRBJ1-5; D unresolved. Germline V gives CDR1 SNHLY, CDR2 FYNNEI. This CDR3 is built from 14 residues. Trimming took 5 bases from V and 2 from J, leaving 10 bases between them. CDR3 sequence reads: CASSLNSGNQPQHF. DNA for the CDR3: TGTGCCAGCAGTCTGAACTCGGGCAATCAGCCCCAGCATTTT. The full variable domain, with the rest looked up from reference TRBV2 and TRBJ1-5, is EPEVTQTPSHQVTQMGQEVILRCVPISNHLYFYWYRQILGQKVEFLVSFYNNEISEKSEIFDDQFSVERPDGSNFTLKIRSTKLEDSAMYFCASSLNSGNQPQHFGDGTRLSIL.

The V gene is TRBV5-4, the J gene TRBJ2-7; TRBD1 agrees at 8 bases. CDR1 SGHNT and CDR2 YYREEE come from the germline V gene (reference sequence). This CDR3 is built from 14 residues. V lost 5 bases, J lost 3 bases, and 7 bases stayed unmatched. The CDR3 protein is CASRGTGNNYEQYF. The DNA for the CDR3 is TGTGCCAGCAGAGGGACAGGCAACAACTACGAGCAGTACTTC.

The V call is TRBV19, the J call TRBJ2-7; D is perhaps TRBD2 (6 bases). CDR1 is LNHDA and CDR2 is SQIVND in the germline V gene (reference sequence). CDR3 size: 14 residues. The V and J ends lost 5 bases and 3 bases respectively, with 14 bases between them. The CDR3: CASSLRDWDYEQYF. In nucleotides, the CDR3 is TGTGCCAGTAGTCTACGGGACTGGGACTACGAGCAGTACTTC.

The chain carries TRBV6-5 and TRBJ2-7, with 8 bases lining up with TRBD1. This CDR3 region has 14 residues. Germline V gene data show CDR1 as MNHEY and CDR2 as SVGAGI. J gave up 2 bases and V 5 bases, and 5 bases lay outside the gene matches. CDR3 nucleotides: TGTGCCAGCAGTCGGCAGGGACAGGCCTACGAGCAGTACTTC. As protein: CASSRQGQAYEQYF.

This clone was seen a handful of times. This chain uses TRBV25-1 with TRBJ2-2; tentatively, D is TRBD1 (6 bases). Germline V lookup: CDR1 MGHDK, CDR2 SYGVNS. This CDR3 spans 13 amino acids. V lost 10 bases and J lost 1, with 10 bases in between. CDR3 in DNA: TGTGCCACCTCGGACAGGAACACCGGGGAGCTGTTTTTT. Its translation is CATSDRNTGELFF.

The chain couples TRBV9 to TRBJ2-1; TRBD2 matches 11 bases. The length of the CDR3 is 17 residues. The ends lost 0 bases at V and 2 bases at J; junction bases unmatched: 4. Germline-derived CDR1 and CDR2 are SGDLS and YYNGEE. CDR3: CASSVGSSGGTYNEQFF. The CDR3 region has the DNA TGTGCCAGCAGCGTAGGGTCTAGCGGGGGGACCTACAATGAGCAGTTCTTC.

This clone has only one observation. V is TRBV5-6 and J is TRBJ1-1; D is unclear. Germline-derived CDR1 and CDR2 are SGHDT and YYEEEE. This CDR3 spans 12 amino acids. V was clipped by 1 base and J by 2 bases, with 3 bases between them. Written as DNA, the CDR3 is TGTGCCAGCAGCTTGTATAACACTGAAGCTTTCTTT. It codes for CASSLYNTEAFF.

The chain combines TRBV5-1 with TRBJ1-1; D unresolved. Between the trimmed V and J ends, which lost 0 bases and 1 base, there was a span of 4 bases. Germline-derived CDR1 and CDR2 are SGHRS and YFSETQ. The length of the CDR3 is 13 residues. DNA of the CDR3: TGCGCCAGCAGCTTGGAGAGGAACACTGAAGCTTTCTTT. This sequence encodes CASSLERNTEAFF. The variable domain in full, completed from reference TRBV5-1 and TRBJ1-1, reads KAGVTQTPRYLIKTRGQQVTLSCSPISGHRSVSWYQQTPGQGLQFLFEYFSETQRNKGNFPGRFSGRQFSNSRSEMNVSTLELGDSALYLCASSLERNTEAFFGQGTRLTVV.

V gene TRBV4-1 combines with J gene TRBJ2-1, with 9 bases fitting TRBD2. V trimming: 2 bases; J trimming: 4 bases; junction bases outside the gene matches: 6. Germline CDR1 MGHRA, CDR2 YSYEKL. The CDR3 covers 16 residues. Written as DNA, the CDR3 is TGCGCCAGCAGCCAAAGCGGACTAGCGAAATACAATGAGCAGTTCTTC. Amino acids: CASSQSGLAKYNEQFF.

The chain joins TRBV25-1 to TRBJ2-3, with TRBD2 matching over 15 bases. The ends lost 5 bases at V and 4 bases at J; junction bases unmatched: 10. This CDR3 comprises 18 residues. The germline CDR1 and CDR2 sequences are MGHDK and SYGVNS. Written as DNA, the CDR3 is TGTGCCAGCAGTCCCCGGACTAGCGGGAGGGCCCGGGCAGATACGCAGTATTTT. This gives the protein CASSPRTSGRARADTQYF. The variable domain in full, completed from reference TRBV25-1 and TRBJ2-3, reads EADIYQTPRYLVIGTGKKITLECSQTMGHDKMYWYQQDPGMELHLIHYSYGVNSTEKGDLSSESTVSRIRTEHFPLTLESARPSHTSQYLCASSPRTSGRARADTQYFGPGTRLTVL.

CDR3 amino acids: CASSEGMNTEAFF. The CDR3 nucleotides read TGTGCCAGCTCAGAGGGTATGAACACTGAAGCTTTCTTT. The rearrangement links TRBV18 to TRBJ1-1; no firm D call. Germline V lookup: CDR1 KGHSH, CDR2 LQKENI. The CDR3 spans 13 residues. Deletions cut 5 bases from V and 0 bases from J, with 7 bases between.

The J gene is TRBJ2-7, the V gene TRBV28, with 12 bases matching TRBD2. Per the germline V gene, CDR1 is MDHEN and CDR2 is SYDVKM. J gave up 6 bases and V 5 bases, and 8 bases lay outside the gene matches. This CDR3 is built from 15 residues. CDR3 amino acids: CASSPLAGGPREQYF. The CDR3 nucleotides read TGTGCCAGCAGTCCACTAGCGGGGGGTCCCCGCGAGCAGTACTTC. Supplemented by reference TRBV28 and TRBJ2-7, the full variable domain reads DVKVTQSSRYLVKRTGEKVFLECVQDMDHENMFWYRQDPGLGLRLIYFSYDVKMKEKGDIPEGYSVSREKKERFSLILESASTNQTSMYLCASSPLAGGPREQYFGPGTRLTVT.

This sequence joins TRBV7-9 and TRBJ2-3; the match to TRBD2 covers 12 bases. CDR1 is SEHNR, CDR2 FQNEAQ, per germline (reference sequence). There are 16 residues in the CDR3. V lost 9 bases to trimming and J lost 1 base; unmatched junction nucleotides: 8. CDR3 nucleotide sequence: TGTGCCAGGCTAGCGGGAGGGGACCCCGGCACAGATACGCAGTATTTT. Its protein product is CARLAGGDPGTDTQYF.

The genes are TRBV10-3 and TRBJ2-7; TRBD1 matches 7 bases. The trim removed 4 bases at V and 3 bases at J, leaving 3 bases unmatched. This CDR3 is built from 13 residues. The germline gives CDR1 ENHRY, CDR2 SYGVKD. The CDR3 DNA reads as TGTGCCATCAGTGGCGGACAGGACTACGAGCAGTACTTC. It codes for CAISGGQDYEQYF.

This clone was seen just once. CDR3 bases: TGTGCCAGCAGTTACTCGTGGGCGCAGGGAGGGCAGCCCCAGCATTTT. Translated, it gives CASSYSWAQGGQPQHF. V and J are TRBV6-5 and TRBJ1-5, with D possibly being TRBD1 (5 bases). Per germline, CDR1 MNHEY and CDR2 SVGAGI. The CDR3 has 16 amino acids. Trimming removed 0 bases at V and 7 bases at J, with 16 bases between.

Here the CDR3 DNA reads TGTGCCAGCAGTGAACAGAACACTGAAGCTTTCTTT. Translation: CASSEQNTEAFF. The rearrangement uses TRBV6-1 and TRBJ1-1; no reliable D call. The CDR3 totals 12 residues. V lost 2 bases and J 1 base, leaving 2 bases between the germline ends. Germline lookup yields CDR1 MNHNS and CDR2 SASEGT.

In DNA form, the CDR3 reads TGTGCCAGTCAGATGAGCGGTGGGACTGAAGCTTTCTTT. As protein: CASQMSGGTEAFF. The chain combines TRBV2 with TRBJ1-1, with D hard to call. The CDR3 loop spans 13 amino acids. With 9 bases removed from V and 5 bases from J, the gap between germline ends came to 16 bases. Germline V lookup: CDR1 SNHLY, CDR2 FYNNEI.